The 6 T cell receptor beta chains given below trace back to one sample, sequenced in a study of blood T cell repertoires in COVID-19. Data came from immunoSEQ multiplex PCR; TCRdb stores just in-frame clones and leaves some out. The table shows 50,000 or so clones, with more than 80% occurring only once. Sequenced: peripheral blood. The receptors were gathered from a man in his 70s with active COVID-19.

CDR3 protein: CASGLGTGGRGSPLHF. CDR3 bases: TGTGCTAGTGGTTTAGGGACAGGGGGCCGCGGTTCACCCCTCCACTTT. This chain links TRBV12-5 with TRBJ1-6; 12 bases fit TRBD1. Unmatched junction bases numbered 6, after V lost 3 bases and J lost 9 bases. Germline CDR1 is LGHNT and CDR2 is FRNRAP. The CDR3 totals 16 residues.

The chain joins TRBV7-6 to TRBJ1-6, with D unclear. The CDR3 sequence is 16 residues long. Germline CDR1 and CDR2: SGHVS and FNYEAQ. Between the trimmed V and J ends, which lost 0 bases and 1 base, there was a span of 7 bases. In nucleotides, the CDR3 is TGTGCCAGCAGCTTAGCAAGACATTCCTATAATTCACCCCTCCACTTT. Translation: CASSLARHSYNSPLHF. The full variable domain, its missing parts supplied by reference TRBV7-6 and TRBJ1-6, is GAGVSQSPRYKVTKRGQDVALRCDPISGHVSLYWYRQALGQGPEFLTYFNYEAQQDKSGLPNDRFSAERPEGSISTLTIQRTEQRDSAMYRCASSLARHSYNSPLHFGNGTRLTVT.

This chain connects TRBV27 to TRBJ2-3; D may be TRBD1 (6 bases). In germline, CDR1 is MNHEY, CDR2 SMNVEV (reference sequence). V lost 7 bases, J lost 5 bases, and 13 bases lay in between. This CDR3 has 13 amino acids. The CDR3 DNA is TGTGCCAGCAACTCCCAAGGGGGAGATACGCAGTATTTT. It yields the protein CASNSQGGDTQYF.

This clone was seen only a few times. Here the CDR3 reads CASSQEGTGGFSSNQPQHF. Here the CDR3 DNA reads TGCGCCAGCAGCCAAGAGGGGACAGGGGGCTTTTCGAGCAATCAGCCCCAGCATTTT. The chain has TRBV4-1 and TRBJ1-5; TRBD1 agrees at 12 bases. Germline CDR1 MGHRA, CDR2 YSYEKL. The V segment lost 0 bases and the J segment 1 base; nucleotides outside the gene matches: 7. The CDR3 spans 19 residues.

V is TRBV28 and J is TRBJ1-6; D remains ambiguous. The CDR3 covers 15 residues. The germline CDR1 and CDR2 sequences are MDHEN and SYDVKM. The V gene lost 7 bases and the J gene lost 3 bases, with 13 bases spanning the gap. CDR3 sequence: CASTPIRYYNSPLHF. CDR3 nucleotides: TGTGCCAGCACCCCGATTCGCTACTATAATTCACCCCTCCACTTT.

The chain links TRBV3-1 (or the pseudogene TRBV3-2) to TRBJ2-2; weak D call: TRBD2 (5 bases). CDR3 length equals 14 residues. V lost 5 bases to trimming and J lost 6 bases, with 13 bases between them. In germline, CDR1 is LGHDT, CDR2 YNNKEL (reference sequence). CDR3 protein: CASSELAGPGELFF. The CDR3 coding sequence is TGTGCCAGCAGCGAGCTTGCGGGTCCCGGGGAGCTGTTTTTT.